This T cell receptor (beta chain) was sequenced for a study of siplizumab effects on memory and regulatory T cells (dated by TCRdb to between 2017 and 2020). With regard to the full study: The study looked at the effect of siplizumab, an anti-CD2 antibody, on alloreactive T-cell subsets in allogeneic mixed lymphocyte reactions made from human PBMCs. The paper's findings and limits, for the study overall: Among mappable alloreactive CD4+ clones, an average Treg-derived fraction of less than 70% was observed with siplizumab, compared with 26.9% in control reactions. Because sequences at frequencies below about 10^-5 were poorly captured, only a minor fraction of alloreactive clones could be mapped back to unstimulated subsets. For roughly 75-97% of proliferating CD4+ or CD8+ clones, no naive or memory phenotype could be assigned. Siplizumab significantly reduced the cumulative frequency of alloreactive sequences traceable to unstimulated CD4+ memory T cells. Greater diversity appeared to be present in unstimulated naive T cells than in memory T cells, and a substantial contribution to the alloresponse seemed to be made by naive cells. Whether proliferating Tregs from siplizumab cultures were suppressive was not functionally confirmed.

Concerning this clone itself: No cognate antigen has been identified for it. There are no base qualities to consult, and no much larger clone falls within one base.

In addition, sequencing in three donor pairs included unstimulated CD8+ effector memory subsets alongside CD4+ naive, CD8+ naive, CD8+ TEMRA and CD4+ memory subsets. TCRbeta CDR3 sequencing was performed on sorted unstimulated T cells and on proliferating T cells recovered from mixed lymphocyte reactions. Fresh whole blood from roughly nine HLA-typed healthy donors was used as the source from which PBMCs were isolated. The CDR3 starts with the cysteine, ends with the phenylalanine, and has 14 residues. The sequence is cut down to CDR3 DNA, 42 bases in frame from base 1. Ends trimmed: V by 6 bases, J by 2 bases; bases unmatched to a gene: 7. Looking up the germline V gene (reference sequence) yields CDR1 SEHNR and CDR2 FQNEAQ. Libraries were made using the immunoSEQ multiplex PCR assay. Roughly 10^5 TCR templates per sample were assayed on the deep sequencing platform. Genomic DNA extracted from sorted T cells was used for TCRbeta CDR3 sequencing. For the original study's pipeline: Clonal analysis of TCRbeta CDR3 data was done in the R programming language. Alloreactive CD4+ and CD8+ clones were identified by comparing unstimulated samples to CFSE-low samples taken after the reaction. Regulatory or non-regulatory origin of alloreactive CD4+ clones was assigned by matching sequences to the sorted unstimulated Treg and non-Treg repertoires. TCRdb re-hosts the immuneACCESS table, in-frame sequences only. Its copies lack some clones; in the studies checked, an unresolved V gene accounts for under half of them, and the cause for the rest is not known. The V and J calls and clone size come from that table; D and trimming were worked out from the DNA. The sample data list 50,000 to 70,000 clones, and approximately 96% of these were observed just once. More than 0.095% of the sample lies in the top ten.

The sequenced sample consisted of naive CD8+ T cells sorted from blood. The cell subset or site label corresponds to: unstimulated naive T cells. The sequence links TRBV7-9 to TRBJ2-7, with TRBD1 matching 7 junction bases. The receptor's source is a human donor in good health. The DNA sequence follows: TGTGCCAGCAGTTTTGACAGGGCCCCCTACGAGCAGTACTTC. Translation gives CASSFDRAPYEQYF.